These 13 T cell receptor beta chains were sequenced from one sample in a study of breast tumors, draining lymph nodes, adjacent tissues. The lymph nodes were axillary draining lymph nodes from breast cancer patients. TCRdb used MiXCR to reprocess the multiplex PCR reads, holding one entry per CDR3 protein. The sample consists of around 250,000 distinct CDR3 sequences, nearly 35% of them appearing once. The sequenced sample was axillary lymph node tissue. These receptor sequences come from a female donor with breast cancer. Some clones in this sample may be carry-over from other donors' samples.

Ten or more counts support this clonotype. The V and J genes are TRBV2 and TRBJ2-7, with D perhaps TRBD1 or TRBD2 (6 bases each). The V end lost 7 bases, the J end lost 4 bases, and 20 bases lay between the germline ends. This CDR3 is 15 amino acids long. Germline values: CDR1 SNHLY, CDR2 FYNNEI. The CDR3 is CASTRGRLVAYEQYF. The DNA of the CDR3 is TGTGCCAGCACCCGGGGGCGATTGGTCGCATACGAGCAGTACTTC.

This clonotype was seen at least ten times. The chain links TRBV20-1 to TRBJ2-1; tentatively, D is TRBD2 (6 bases). V was shortened by 6 bases and J by 1 base, with 16 bases between the two germline ends. The CDR3 extends over 15 amino acids. Germline V lookup: CDR1 DFQATT, CDR2 SNEGSKA (reference sequence). This CDR3 reads CSAIQLAVSYNEQFF. CDR3 sequence (DNA): TGCAGTGCGATCCAACTAGCCGTTTCCTACAATGAGCAGTTCTTC.

The chain recombines TRBV6-6 with TRBJ1-2; TRBD1 matches at 8 bases. Trimming cost V 5 bases and J 8 bases; bases outside gene matches: 19. The germline V gene encodes CDR1 MNHNY and CDR2 SVGAGI (reference sequence). This CDR3 spans 17 amino acids. The CDR3 protein is CASSPPTGDGQLRGYTF. CDR3 DNA sequence: TGTGCCAGCAGTCCTCCGACAGGGGATGGCCAACTACGGGGCTACACCTTC.

This clonotype has ten or more counts. V gene TRBV7-9 combines with J gene TRBJ1-3; TRBD1 agrees at 7 bases. Germline CDR1 is SEHNR and CDR2 is FQNEAQ (reference sequence). The CDR3 contains 15 residues. V trimming: 5 bases; J trimming: 3 bases; junction bases outside the gene matches: 7. This CDR3 reads CASSVDRAFGNTIYF. CDR3 bases: TGTGCCAGCAGCGTAGACAGGGCATTTGGAAACACCATATATTTT.

The genes are TRBV2 and TRBJ2-2; 12 nucleotides agree with TRBD1. Germline assignment: CDR1 SNHLY and CDR2 FYNNEI. V was pared by 8 bases and J by 6 bases, with 19 bases of the junction left unmatched. The CDR3 is 19 amino acids. In nucleotides, the CDR3 is TGTGCCAGCTGTTGGGGCCCGCGTTACCGGGACAGGGGGCCCGGGGAGCTGTTTTTT. Amino acids: CASCWGPRYRDRGPGELFF.

This chain connects TRBV28 to TRBJ2-2; 8 bases fit TRBD1. The CDR3 sequence is 14 residues long. Germline CDR1 reads MDHEN; CDR2 reads SYDVKM. Trimming cost V 7 bases and J 5 bases; bases outside gene matches: 6. CDR3 coding DNA: TGTGCCAGCAACGACAGGGGAGGAACCGGGGAGCTGTTTTTT. It encodes CASNDRGGTGELFF.

This clonotype was seen just once. This rearrangement joins TRBV6-6 to TRBJ2-3; D may be TRBD1 (5 bases). The germline V and J ends were trimmed by 6 bases and 6 bases, with 13 bases remaining between them. Germline CDR1 reads MNHNY; CDR2 reads SVGAGI (reference sequence). The CDR3 has 13 residues. In nucleotides, the CDR3 is TGTGCCAGCAGCTGGGGAAGACAGGATACGCAGTATTTT. It codes for CASSWGRQDTQYF.

The V and J genes are TRBV6-5 and TRBJ2-6, with 8 positions matching TRBD1. This CDR3 is 17 amino acids long. The germline V gene encodes CDR1 MNHEY and CDR2 SVGAGI. V lost 6 bases to trimming and J lost 0 bases; unmatched junction nucleotides: 7. This chain's CDR3 is CASSRGTGNSGANVLTF. The CDR3 DNA reads TGTGCCAGCAGCCGTGGGACAGGTAACTCTGGGGCCAACGTCCTGACTTTC.

Regarding this clonotype: It may be a read error: a sequence one base away is much more abundant. This sequence joins TRBV7-6 and TRBJ2-3; TRBD2 aligns across 9 bases. Germline V gene sequence: CDR1 SGHVS, CDR2 FNYEAQ. The CDR3 has 17 residues. The DNA for the CDR3 is TGTGCCAGCAGCTTAGCCGCTAGCGGGATGGGCACAGATCCGCAGTATTTT. Amino acids: CASSLAASGMGTDPQYF.

This clonotype showed up many times. The chain carries TRBV6-1 and TRBJ1-5, with D hard to call. Germline CDR1 and CDR2: MNHNS and SASEGT. Trimming left V 11 bases short and J 0 bases short, with 11 bases between. The CDR3 consists of 13 residues. The DNA for the CDR3 is TGTGCCGCGTATGGTTATAGCAATCAGCCCCAGCATTTT. This gives the protein CAAYGYSNQPQHF.

Note on this clonotype: The conserved final phenylalanine or tryptophan is absent from the CDR3, which likely points to a read error. No DNA is shown, since the ends of the CDR3 on it are uncertain; the CDR3 is the one TCRdb lists. The chain combines TRBV20-1 with TRBJ2-5; TRBD1 is taken as the D call from the table, unchecked against the DNA. In germline, CDR1 is DFQATT, CDR2 SNEGSKA (reference sequence). Both ends counted, the CDR3 spans 14 residues. The CDR3 is CSAPTGNYGSTFGS.

The chain has TRBV24-1 and TRBJ2-7; D may be TRBD1 (5 bases). The CDR3 loop spans 13 amino acids. From germline, CDR1 is KGHDR and CDR2 SFDVKD. The ends were cut back, 12 bases at V and 0 bases at J, with 14 bases in the middle. CDR3 DNA: TGTGCCCAGGCAGGGTTAACCTCCTACGAGCAGTACTTC. This encodes CAQAGLTSYEQYF.

The chain links TRBV30 to TRBJ2-2; a weak D match, TRBD2 (6 bases). V shed 4 bases and J shed 2 bases, with 8 bases lying between them. The CDR3 sequence is 13 residues long. Per the germline V gene, CDR1 is GTSNPN and CDR2 is SVGIG (reference sequence). The DNA for the CDR3 is TGTGCCTGGACAGGGACTAACACCGGGGAGCTGTTTTTT. This codes for CAWTGTNTGELFF.